This TCR beta chain was found in a study of identical twins. Study results and limitations: Twin sharing of out-of-frame TCR alpha was underestimated by models in monozygotic pairs. Memory repertoires showed no such pattern, whereas abundant cord blood beta clonotypes carried fewer insertions.

Healthy Caucasians provided all donations. This CDR3 has 15 residues. Trimming removed 6 bases from V and 5 bases from J, with 19 bases in between. This clonotype turned up a few times. What it binds is unknown. Unique molecular identifiers were present on the cDNA, and a universal primer site came from template switching. Using its own MiXCR run on the 5' RACE reads, TCRdb lists one record per CDR3 protein. The repertoire holds roughly 1,500,000 distinct CDR3 sequences, under 35% seen once, with around 0.3% in the top ten. J is TRBJ1-1 and V is TRBV12-3 or TRBV12-4; D is unclear. Sequencing was done on a sample of cord blood. The clonotype comes from a newborn girl in good health. CDR3 residues: CASSFRITPGTEAFF. CDR3 nucleotide sequence: TGTGCCAGCAGCTTCCGAATTACCCCGGGAACTGAAGCTTTCTTT.